These T cell receptor beta chains were read from a single sample in a study of cytomegalovirus exposure and HLA in healthy donors. Some clones are missing from TCRdb's copy, which holds only in-frame ones; the method was immunoSEQ multiplex PCR. The sample lists approximately 140,000 clones; about 80% were seen once. Sequencing was done on a sample of PBMCs. The source of these receptors is a woman between 40 and 50 years old in good health and CMV-seronegative. The CDR3 runs from the conserved cysteine through the conserved F or W. A D gene is named only where the DNA matches it firmly.

-	TRBV28	TRBJ1-1	TGTGCCAGCAGTGCCCTCTACAGGGCCCAAAACACTGAAGCTTTCTTT	CASSALYRAQNTEAFF
-	TRBV28	TRBJ1-4	TGTGCCAGCTCAGCCGGGGATTACCCTGAAAAACTGTTTTTT	CASSAGDYPEKLFF
TRBD2	TRBV2	TRBJ2-7	TGTGCCAGCAGTGATCCTAGCGGGGTCTACGAGCAGTACTTC	CASSDPSGVYEQYF
TRBD2	TRBV7-2	TRBJ2-1	TGTGCCAGCAGCTTAGTCGCGCTAGCGGGGGCGTCCAATGAGCAGTTCTTC	CASSLVALAGASNEQFF
TRBD1	TRBV7-3	TRBJ2-7	TGTGCCAGCAGCTGGGACAGGAGAGTCAACGAGCAGTACTTC	CASSWDRRVNEQYF
-	TRBV9	TRBJ1-3	TGTGCCAGCAGCGTAGCTGGCTTCCCTGGAAACACCATATATTTT	CASSVAGFPGNTIYF
-	TRBV6-6	TRBJ2-7	TGTGCCAGCAGTGGTGACAGGCCTAGCTACGAGCAGTACTTC	CASSGDRPSYEQYF
-	TRBV18	TRBJ2-1	TGTGCCAGCTCACCAATGCGAACGGGACAATCCTACAATGAGCAGTTCTTC	CASSPMRTGQSYNEQFF
TRBD2	TRBV4-1	TRBJ2-7	TGCGCCAGCAGCCAAGAAGCAGCCATTGGGACTAGCGGGGGTTACGAGCAGTACTTC	CASSQEAAIGTSGGYEQYF
TRBD2	TRBV2	TRBJ2-3	TGTGCCGATTCCGGGACTAGCAGTCCAGATACGCAGTATTTT	CADSGTSSPDTQYF
TRBD1	TRBV18	TRBJ2-2	TGTGCCCGCTCACCACGGGCCGGGACAGGGGACACCGGGGAGCTGTTTTTT	CARSPRAGTGDTGELFF
TRBD1	TRBV7-3	TRBJ1-2	TGTGCCAGCAGCCTCGGGCCGGGGACAGCGCTGGGCTACACCTTC	CASSLGPGTALGYTF